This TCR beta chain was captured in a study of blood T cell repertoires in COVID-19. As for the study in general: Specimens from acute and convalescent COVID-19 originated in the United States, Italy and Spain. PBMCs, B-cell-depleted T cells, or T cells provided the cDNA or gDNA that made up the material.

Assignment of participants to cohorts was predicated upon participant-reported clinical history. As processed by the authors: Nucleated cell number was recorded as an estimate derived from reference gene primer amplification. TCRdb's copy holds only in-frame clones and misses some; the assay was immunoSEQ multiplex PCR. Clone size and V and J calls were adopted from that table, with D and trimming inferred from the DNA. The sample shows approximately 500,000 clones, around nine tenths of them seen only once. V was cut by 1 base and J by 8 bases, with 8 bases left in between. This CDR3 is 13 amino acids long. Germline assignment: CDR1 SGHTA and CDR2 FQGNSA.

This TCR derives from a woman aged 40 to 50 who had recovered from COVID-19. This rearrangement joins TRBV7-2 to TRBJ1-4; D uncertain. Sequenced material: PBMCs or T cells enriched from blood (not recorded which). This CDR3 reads CASSLGSQEKLFF. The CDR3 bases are TGTGCCAGCAGCTTAGGGTCACAGGAAAAACTGTTTTTT.